The rows below give T cell receptor beta chains drawn from one sample of a study of T-cell reconstitution after alpha-beta-depleted transplantation in children. TCRdb re-derived calls from the PCR reads in MiXCR, one entry per CDR3 protein. The repertoire holds 700,000 or so distinct CDR3 sequences, with roughly 14% as singletons. This specimen was PBMCs, taken before TCRalphabeta/CD19-depleted stem cell transplant. These receptors were obtained from a girl aged 2 to 10 with congenital amegakaryocytic thrombocytopenia, due to receive a stem cell transplant. The CDR3 runs from the conserved cysteine through the conserved F or W. A D gene is named only where the DNA matches it firmly. Clone size is given for some rows only: seen once, a few or many times, or a class if the clone is expanded.

V gene	J gene	D gene	clone size	CDR3 DNA	CDR3 protein
TRBV18	TRBJ2-7	.	few	TGTGCCAGCTCCACGGAGGGCCAGAACTACGAGCAGTACTTC	CASSTEGQNYEQYF
TRBV10-3	TRBJ1-2	TRBD1	many	TGTGCCATCAGTGAGTCGACAGGGCGGCAATCAGCTTCCTATGGCTACACCTTC	CAISESTGRQSASYGYTF
TRBV5-1	TRBJ2-1	TRBD2	.	TGCGCCAGCAGCCCCGGGCAGATGGGACTAGCCAGCTCCTACAATGAGCAGTTCTTC	CASSPGQMGLASSYNEQFF
TRBV25-1	TRBJ2-7	.	.	TGTGCCAGCAGAGAATCGGGGAAGGTACGCCTCCACGAGCAGTACTTC	CASRESGKVRLHEQYF
TRBV5-1	TRBJ2-1	.	many	TGCGCCAGCAGCTACCGGGACTCAGACAATGAGCAGTTCTTC	CASSYRDSDNEQFF
TRBV29-1	TRBJ2-1	TRBD2	.	TGCAGCGTCCTTAGCGGGAGCGCGGGTGAGCAGTTCTTC	CSVLSGSAGEQFF
TRBV20-1	TRBJ2-1	TRBD1	few	TGCTGTGCTAGAGATCTTCGGCAGGGGGACTCCTACAATGAGCAGTTCTTC	CCARDLRQGDSYNEQFF
TRBV3-1	TRBJ2-7	.	many	TGTGCCAGCAGCCAAGGGTCCTCATACGAGCAGTACTTC	CASSQGSSYEQYF
TRBV28	TRBJ2-2	.	.	TGTGCCAGCATCGCAGGGGCTGGGACCGGGGAGCTGTTTTTT	CASIAGAGTGELFF
TRBV5-1	TRBJ1-5	.	few	TGCGCCAGCAGCTTGGAGGTTAATGGCAATCAGCCCCAGCATTTT	CASSLEVNGNQPQHF
TRBV2	TRBJ2-2	.	.	TGTGCCAATCGAGAGGGGAGGTCTTCCGGGGAGCTGTTTTTT	CANREGRSSGELFF
TRBV20-1	TRBJ2-1	.	many	TGCAGTGCTAGAGATAGTGGCCCCAGCTCCTACAATGAGCAGTTCTTC	CSARDSGPSSYNEQFF
TRBV20-1	TRBJ2-3	.	.	TGCAGTGCTAGAGATATAGTCCGGATGGTCACAGATACGCAGTATTTT	CSARDIVRMVTDTQYF
TRBV5-1	TRBJ1-5	.	many	TGCGCCAGCAGCTTGGTCATGGGGGAGCCCCAGCATTTT	CASSLVMGEPQHF
TRBV28	TRBJ2-3	.	.	TGTGCCAGCAGCTGGGGGCCGAACATTTATTCTTTT	CASSWGPNIYSF
TRBV29-1	TRBJ2-2	TRBD2	many	TGCAGCGTTGAACACGTAGGGCTAGCGGGAGTGCCCGGGGAGCTGTTTTTT	CSVEHVGLAGVPGELFF